This T cell receptor beta chain is from a study of beta chain features in type 1 diabetes. Study in general: Cell yields, age and gender were similar between patients and healthy donors. General study findings and limits: Shortening of TCRB CDR3s, moderate but significant, appeared in all four CD4+ subsets of Type 1 diabetes patients. Relative to healthy donors, patients appeared to have naive, central memory and Treg TCRB repertoires that were more similar. VDJ junctions sequenced from type 1 diabetes patients showed fewer insertions and more deletions.

This CDR3 spans 13 amino acids. The V gene's germline CDR1 is MNHEY and CDR2 SMNVEV (reference sequence). Trimming cost V 8 bases and J 0 bases, with 7 bases left between them. The authors reverse transcribed all of the isolated RNA, so sequencing captured expressed TCRB transcripts. Using immunoSEQ multiplex PCR, the repertoire was profiled, and TCRdb retains in-frame clones only, with some absent. The sample includes around 250,000 clones, around 21% seen only once; the top ten take about 0.027%. Details on this clone: The target antigen is unknown.

Sequenced material: naive CD4+ T cells from blood. The sequence was obtained from a woman between 40 and 55 years old with type 1 diabetes. The chain carries TRBV27 and TRBJ2-2; D gene ambiguous. The DNA of the CDR3 is TGTGCCAGCGAAGAGGCGAACACCGGGGAGCTGTTTTTT. The encoded protein is CASEEANTGELFF.